Each of the 27 T cell receptor beta chains below was sequenced from the same sample in a study of early T cells in non-severe SARS-CoV-2 infection. One entry per CDR3 protein results from TCRdb running MiXCR on the 5' RACE reads. The sample gives roughly 92,000 distinct CDR3 sequences, approximately 12% of which show up once; 4.4% is in the top ten. The starting material was whole blood, obtained at baseline. Receptors originate from an adult who was a healthcare worker with PCR-confirmed SARS-CoV-2 infection or an uninfected control (not recorded which).

V and J are TRBV11-2 and TRBJ1-2, with D uncertain. Per the germline V gene, CDR1 is SGHAT and CDR2 is FQNNGV. This CDR3 contains 11 residues. With 5 bases removed from V and 4 bases from J, the gap between germline ends came to 5 bases. CDR3 region: CASSQVYGYTF. Written as DNA, the CDR3 is TGTGCCAGCAGCCAAGTCTATGGCTACACCTTC.

A word on this clonotype: A much larger clone differs from this one at a single base, so this may be a read error. The V and J genes are TRBV7-3 and TRBJ2-7; a possible D gene is TRBD2 (5 bases). The germline V gene has CDR1 SGHTA and CDR2 FQGTGA. The CDR3 length is 15 residues. CDR3 DNA: TGTGTCAGCAGCTTGTGGGCTAGCCACGTCTACGAGCAGTACTTC. Its protein product is CVSSLWASHVYEQYF.

The V call is TRBV27, the J call TRBJ1-1; 7 nucleotides line up with TRBD1. From germline, CDR1 is MNHEY and CDR2 SMNVEV (reference sequence). V gave up 5 bases and J gave up 3 bases; unmatched junction bases: 9. This CDR3 has 15 amino acids. The CDR3 reads CASSRWGTEHTEAFF. Here the CDR3 DNA reads TGTGCCAGCAGTCGCTGGGGGACAGAGCACACTGAAGCTTTCTTT.

This chain connects TRBV27 to TRBJ2-7, with 8 bases matching TRBD2. The germline gives CDR1 MNHEY, CDR2 SMNVEV (reference sequence). J lost 2 bases, V lost 4 bases, and 4 bases had no gene match. This CDR3 region has 14 residues. This CDR3 is CASSSGLGTYEQYF. Written as DNA, the CDR3 is TGTGCCAGCAGTTCGGGACTAGGGACCTACGAGCAGTACTTC.

In its sample, this clonotype was seen a few times. The chain links TRBV6-6 to TRBJ2-3; D may be TRBD2 (6 bases). The CDR3 has 12 residues. The V and J ends lost 8 bases and 6 bases respectively, with 12 bases between them. Germline CDR1 MNHNY, CDR2 SVGAGI (reference sequence). The CDR3: CASGQGRDTQYF. As DNA, the CDR3 is TGTGCCAGCGGCCAAGGGAGGGATACGCAGTATTTT.

CDR3 nucleotide sequence: TGTGCCAGCAGCGGGATCCCCCATGAGCAGTTCTTC. Translated, it gives CASSGIPHEQFF. J is TRBJ2-1 and V is TRBV6-5, with D possibly TRBD2 on 5 matching bases. V was trimmed by 6 bases and J by 8 bases, leaving 11 bases between them. The CDR3 loop spans 12 amino acids. Germline assignment: CDR1 MNHEY and CDR2 SVGAGI.

The V gene is TRBV29-1, the J gene TRBJ2-1; TRBD1 aligns across 8 bases. CDR3 length equals 14 residues. With 8 bases clipped from V and 4 bases from J, the junction kept 10 bases outside the gene matches. Per the germline V gene, CDR1 is SQVTM and CDR2 is ANQGSEA. Here the CDR3 DNA reads TGCAGCATCCAAGGACAGGGAAAATACAATGAGCAGTTCTTC. This gives the protein CSIQGQGKYNEQFF.

The rearrangement uses TRBV28 and TRBJ2-5, with 8 bases lining up with TRBD1. V shed 1 base and J 1 base; nucleotides not matched to a gene: 5. The CDR3 totals 16 residues. Germline V gene sequence: CDR1 MDHEN, CDR2 SYDVKM. The CDR3 DNA reads TGTGCCAGCAGTTTATACCAGGGGGCGATCCAAGAGACCCAGTACTTC. This sequence encodes CASSLYQGAIQETQYF.

This clonotype was recorded many times. This chain uses TRBV3-1 with TRBJ2-5; 15 bases are shared with TRBD2. CDR1 and CDR2 from the germline V gene are LGHDT and YNNKEL (reference sequence). This CDR3 region has 16 residues. Trimming at V came to 3 bases and at J to 2 bases, leaving 1 base not matched to a gene. The CDR3 nucleotides are TGTGCCAGCAGCCAGGGACTAGCGGGGGGTCAAGAGACCCAGTACTTC. It is translated as CASSQGLAGGQETQYF.

This clonotype was recorded at least ten times. The rearrangement uses TRBV30 and TRBJ1-1, with D possibly matching TRBD1 (6 bases). The germline V and J ends were trimmed by 5 bases and 1 base, with 8 bases remaining between them. The CDR3 covers 12 residues. Per germline, CDR1 GTSNPN and CDR2 SVGIG (reference sequence). CDR3 region: CAWLDRNTEAFF. CDR3 in DNA: TGTGCCTGGTTGGACAGGAACACTGAAGCTTTCTTT.

The chain combines TRBV30 with TRBJ2-1, with 8 bases that match TRBD2. V gave up 0 bases and J gave up 9 bases; unmatched junction bases: 13. There are 16 residues in the CDR3. Per the germline V gene, CDR1 is GTSNPN and CDR2 is SVGIG (reference sequence). The CDR3 DNA reads as TGTGCCTGGAGTGTACCGGGACTAGTGAGGTTTGGTGAGCAGTTCTTC. Translated: CAWSVPGLVRFGEQFF. Filled out from reference TRBV30 and TRBJ2-1, the complete variable domain reads SQTIHQWPATLVQPVGSPLSLECTVEGTSNPNLYWYRQAAGRGLQLLFYSVGIGQISSEVPQNLSASRPQDRQFILSSKKLLLSDSGFYLCAWSVPGLVRFGEQFFGPGTRLTVL.

This clonotype was counted only a few times. V is TRBV20-1 and J is TRBJ2-4; 7 bases align to TRBD2. The ends lost 6 bases at V and 4 bases at J; junction bases unmatched: 9. CDR3 length equals 14 residues. Germline lookup yields CDR1 DFQATT and CDR2 SNEGSKA (reference sequence). This CDR3 reads CSAEKGTKKNIQYF. CDR3 in DNA: TGCAGTGCCGAGAAAGGGACTAAAAAAAACATTCAGTACTTC.

The rearrangement joins TRBV6-5 to TRBJ2-3; D is ambiguous. The CDR3 spans 14 residues. The V gene lost 7 bases and the J gene lost 7 bases, with 18 bases spanning the gap. Germline V gene lookup returns CDR1 MNHEY and CDR2 SVGAGI. The CDR3 DNA sequence: TGTGCCAGCATCTCACTTTCTAGTGGGAATACGCAGTATTTT. Its protein product is CASISLSSGNTQYF.

The table lists this clonotype with a few counts. The chain couples TRBV3-1 to TRBJ2-5; possibly TRBD1 for D (5 bases). Germline CDR1 reads LGHDT; CDR2 reads YNNKEL (reference sequence). Trimming pared 0 bases from V and 4 bases from J, leaving 15 bases between. CDR3 length: 16 residues. The CDR3 loop is CASSQDLQRGTETQYF. CDR3 nucleotide sequence: TGTGCCAGCAGCCAAGACCTTCAAAGGGGAACAGAGACCCAGTACTTC.

The chain uses TRBV7-3 and TRBJ1-5; D is undetermined. Germline V gene data show CDR1 as SGHTA and CDR2 as FQGTGA. This CDR3 has 15 amino acids. V was trimmed by 2 bases and J by 3 bases, leaving 11 bases between them. The CDR3 bases are TGTGCCAGCAGCTTAGGGCCCCCGGACAATCAGCCCCAGCATTTT. Its protein is CASSLGPPDNQPQHF.

This clonotype was picked up a small number of times. The chain employs TRBV6-6 and TRBJ2-3, with D perhaps matching TRBD2 (6 bases). The CDR3 spans 16 residues. V lost 0 bases and J lost 0, with 10 bases in between. Germline CDR1 and CDR2: MNHNY and SVGAGI (reference sequence). The CDR3 protein is CASSYSIGTSTDTQYF. CDR3 coding DNA: TGTGCCAGCAGTTACTCGATAGGGACTAGCACAGATACGCAGTATTTT.

V gene TRBV14 combines with J gene TRBJ1-2, with D uncertain. V gave up 0 bases and J gave up 3 bases, with 14 bases separating them. There are 16 residues in the CDR3. Germline CDR1 and CDR2: SGHDN and FVKESK. CDR3 loop: CASSQDRAGYDYGYTF. CDR3 nucleotide sequence: TGTGCCAGCAGCCAAGATCGGGCGGGGTATGACTATGGCTACACCTTC. The full variable domain, in which reference TRBV14 and TRBJ1-2 provide the parts outside the CDR3, is EAGVTQFPSHSVIEKGQTVTLRCDPISGHDNLYWYRRVMGKEIKFLLHFVKESKQDESGMPNNRFLAERTGGTYSTLKVQPAELEDSGVYFCASSQDRAGYDYGYTFGSGTRLTVV.

In its sample, this clonotype was seen a few times. The V and J genes are TRBV7-2 and TRBJ2-1; 7 bases agree with TRBD2. The CDR3 totals 14 residues. The germline gives CDR1 SGHTA, CDR2 FQGNSA. With 3 bases clipped from V and 4 bases from J, the junction kept 3 bases outside the gene matches. The CDR3 sequence: CASSFGLVYNEQFF. The CDR3 coding sequence is TGTGCCAGCAGCTTTGGACTAGTTTACAATGAGCAGTTCTTC.

The chain uses TRBV21-1 and TRBJ1-1; no DNA check was done on the table's D call, TRBD1. TRBV21-1 is a pseudogene locus. This CDR3 spans 20 amino acids. CDR3 sequence reads: CASSKASPRDRGEGGTEAFF. The CDR3 region has the DNA TGTGCCAGCAGCAAAGCTTCACCCAGAGACAGGGGGGAAGGAGGCACTGAAGCTTTCTTT.

This clonotype was seen ten or more times. The chain recombines TRBV6-6 with TRBJ1-1; D is uncertain. Looked up from germline, CDR1 is MNHNY and CDR2 is SVGAGI (reference sequence). The V end lost 4 bases, the J end lost 1 base, and 10 bases lay between the germline ends. The CDR3 is 14 amino acids. CDR3 loop: CASSLDAKNTEAFF. DNA for the CDR3: TGTGCCAGCAGTTTAGACGCTAAGAACACTGAAGCTTTCTTT.

This clonotype has more than one count but fewer than ten. The CDR3 is CASASGAGQETQYF. DNA for the CDR3: TGTGCTAGTGCCTCGGGAGCGGGTCAAGAGACCCAGTACTTC. The chain combines TRBV12-5 with TRBJ2-5; TRBD2 is a possible D gene (6 bases). Germline loops: CDR1 LGHNT, CDR2 FRNRAP. The ends were cut back, 7 bases at V and 2 bases at J, with 14 bases in the middle. The CDR3 consists of 14 residues.

This clonotype was seen a few times. V gene TRBV6-2 or TRBV6-3 combines with J gene TRBJ1-3; the D is unclear. This CDR3 spans 14 amino acids. CDR1 MNHEY and CDR2 SVGEGT come from the germline V gene. The V end lost 6 bases, the J end lost 4 bases, and 13 bases lay between the germline ends. CDR3 bases: TGTGCCAGCAGGCCCTGGACCCAGGGAAACACCATATATTTT. It encodes CASRPWTQGNTIYF.

This clonotype has a handful of counts. This chain joins TRBV11-2 and TRBJ2-5, with D unresolved. Germline V gene data show CDR1 as SGHAT and CDR2 as FQNNGV. Trimming left V 4 bases short and J 2 bases short, with 14 bases between. CDR3 size: 15 residues. This chain's CDR3 is CASSSPVGRQETQYF. CDR3 sequence (DNA): TGTGCCAGCAGCTCCCCGGTGGGCAGGCAAGAGACCCAGTACTTC.

The chain has TRBV2 and TRBJ1-1; 7 positions agree with TRBD1. This CDR3 contains 14 residues. CDR1 is SNHLY, CDR2 FYNNEI, per germline. V trimming: 9 bases; J trimming: 1 base; junction bases outside the gene matches: 8. For the CDR3, the DNA is TGTGCCAGGGGTCGGACAGGATCGAACACTGAAGCTTTCTTT. Translating gives CARGRTGSNTEAFF.

V is TRBV28 and J is TRBJ2-7; D may be TRBD1 or TRBD2 (6 bases each). The CDR3 runs to 15 residues. Germline values: CDR1 MDHEN, CDR2 SYDVKM. V was trimmed by 3 bases and J by 4 bases, leaving 16 bases between them. Written as DNA, the CDR3 is TGTGCCAGCAGTTTCAGGGCCGGGGGCAGGTACGAGCAGTACTTC. It specifies CASSFRAGGRYEQYF.

This clonotype was recorded many times. V gene TRBV12-3 or TRBV12-4 combines with J gene TRBJ1-5, with a possible D match to TRBD1 (6 bases). CDR3 length equals 14 residues. The ends were cut back, 6 bases at V and 3 bases at J, with 12 bases in the middle. CDR3 amino acids: CASSPGQFNQPQHF. The CDR3 coding sequence is TGTGCCAGCAGCCCCGGACAGTTCAATCAGCCCCAGCATTTT.

This clonotype was observed a handful of times. The chain's CDR3 is CASTRSGTSYNEQFF. Here the CDR3 DNA reads TGTGCCAGCACCCGAAGCGGGACTTCCTACAATGAGCAGTTCTTC. The chain links TRBV6-5 to TRBJ2-1; 7 bases are a match to TRBD2. The germline gives CDR1 MNHEY, CDR2 SVGAGI. This CDR3 spans 15 amino acids. The J segment lost 1 base and the V segment lost 7 bases, leaving 7 bases of the junction unmatched.